This is a list of T cell receptor beta chains from one sample in a study of control samples from healthy donors and cancer patients. Only in-frame clones appear in the TCRdb table, and some are missing; sequencing was by immunoSEQ multiplex PCR. This sample has over 100,000 clones, with roughly 92% found just once. The sequencing input was blood. All receptors derive from a man between 18 and 35 years old in good health. CDR3s include the opening cysteine and the closing phenylalanine or tryptophan. A D gene is named only where the DNA matches it firmly. Clone sizes are given selectively: once, few, many, or a class where the clone is expanded.

>13|.|few|TRBJ2-7|TRBV10-1
TGCGCCAGCAGTGAATCATGGGGCTACGAGCAGTACTTC
CASSESWGYEQYF
>14|.|.|TRBJ2-7|TRBV30
TGTGCCTGGAGTGTATCCTCGGACTCCTACGAGCAGTACTTC
CAWSVSSDSYEQYF
>14|.|.|TRBJ2-5|TRBV2
TGTGCCAGCACCGCGGGCACTGGCCAAGAGACCCAGTACTTC
CASTAGTGQETQYF
>15|TRBD1|.|TRBJ2-7|TRBV11-2
TGTGCCAGCAGCCCCGTGGCCGGGACAGGATACGAGCAGTACTTC
CASSPVAGTGYEQYF
>19|.|.|TRBJ1-1|TRBV5-6
TGTGCCAGCAGCCCTTCCCTTAGGACGGTGAGGAGGCTGAACACTGAAGCTTTCTTT
CASSPSLRTVRRLNTEAFF
>15|.|once|TRBJ1-2|TRBV27
TGTGCCAGCAGTAAGGTCCCCCCTCGAGACTATGGCTACACCTTC
CASSKVPPRDYGYTF
>15|TRBD2|.|TRBJ2-7|TRBV18
TGTGCCAGCTCACCTACTAGCGGGGGACCCTACGAGCAGTACTTC
CASSPTSGGPYEQYF
>11|TRBD1|.|TRBJ1-2|TRBV19
TGTGCAGGACAGGGCGTGTATGGCTACACCTTC
CAGQGVYGYTF
>13|.|once|TRBJ1-1|TRBV12-3/TRBV12-4
TGTGCCAGCAGTTTCCGGCGGCAATCTGAAGCTTTCTTT
CASSFRRQSEAFF
>17|.|.|TRBJ2-7|TRBV3-1/TRBV3-2
TGTGCCAGCAGCCAAGTGGTAGCTGGGGGCACCTCCTACGAGCAGTACTTC
CASSQVVAGGTSYEQYF
>12|.|.|TRBJ2-7|TRBV28
TGTGCCAGTTCCTCAGTGGTCTACGAGCAGTACTTC
CASSSVVYEQYF
>17|.|.|TRBJ2-5|TRBV27
TGTGCCAGCAGTTTATCGATCCGGACCCAGAGGCAAGAGACCCAGTACTTC
CASSLSIRTQRQETQYF
>15|TRBD1|.|TRBJ2-7|TRBV13
TGTGCCAGCAGCGATAGAGGGACAGGGATTTACGAGCAGTACTTC
CASSDRGTGIYEQYF
>13|TRBD1|.|TRBJ2-7|TRBV5-5
TGTGCCAGCAGCTATGGGACAGGGAACGAGCAGTACTTC
CASSYGTGNEQYF
>17|TRBD2|.|TRBJ2-5|TRBV6-1
TGTGCCAGCAGTGAAGAGACTAGCGGGGGGGCCTGGGAGACCCAGTACTTC
CASSEETSGGAWETQYF